One and the same sample provided the 18 T cell receptor beta chains below, sequenced in a study of shared clonotypes between healthy human individuals. Sequencing was performed with immunoSEQ multiplex PCR; in TCRdb, only in-frame clones are kept and a portion is missing. The profile shows nearly 1 million clones, over 60% of them singletons. The specimen sequenced was memory CD4+ T cells sorted from blood. Subset: CD45RA-negative fraction. The receptors here all came from a young man in good health.

The genes are TRBV27 and TRBJ1-6; 7 nucleotides match TRBD1. CDR1 is MNHEY and CDR2 is SMNVEV in the germline V gene (reference sequence). CDR3 size: 16 residues. V was clipped by 6 bases and J by 8 bases; unmatched bases: 13. The CDR3 DNA sequence: TGTGCCAGCAGCTCCGTAATCGGGACAGCCTATTCACCCCTCCACTTT. This codes for CASSSVIGTAYSPLHF.

In the case of this clone: A far larger clone is a single base away, which makes a read error likely. The V gene is TRBV6-6, the J gene TRBJ1-3; D gene unclear. V gave up 1 base and J gave up 1 base, with 2 bases separating them. This CDR3 spans 13 amino acids. Germline V gives CDR1 MNHNY, CDR2 SVGAGI (reference sequence). The CDR3 sequence: CASSYLSGNTIYF. Here the CDR3 DNA reads TGTGCCAGCAGTTACTTGTCTGGAAACACCATATATTTT.

J is TRBJ1-2 and V is TRBV7-9; TRBD1 matches 9 bases. Germline-derived CDR1 and CDR2 are SEHNR and FQNEAQ (reference sequence). The ends lost 7 bases at V and 4 bases at J; junction bases unmatched: 13. The CDR3 length is 16 residues. The CDR3, as DNA: TGTGCCAGCACCATTTCAAACAGGGACAGGGCCTATGGCTACACCTTC. It yields the protein CASTISNRDRAYGYTF. The whole variable domain, filled in from reference TRBV7-9 and TRBJ1-2, reads DTGVSQNPRHKITKRGQNVTFRCDPISEHNRLYWYRQTLGQGPEFLTYFQNEAQLEKSRLLSDRFSAERPKGSFSTLEIQRTEQGDSAMYLCASTISNRDRAYGYTFGSGTRLTVV.

This chain links TRBV13 with TRBJ1-2; the D gene is possibly TRBD1 (6 bases). This CDR3 comprises 14 residues. The ends were cut back, 2 bases at V and 1 base at J, with 8 bases in the middle. Germline CDR1 is PRHDT and CDR2 is FYEKMQ (reference sequence). The CDR3 coding sequence is TGTGCCAGCAGCTTACGGACAGTTAACTATGGCTACACCTTC. Translation gives CASSLRTVNYGYTF. The whole variable domain, filled in from reference TRBV13 and TRBJ1-2, reads AAGVIQSPRHLIKEKRETATLKCYPIPRHDTVYWYQQGPGQDPQFLISFYEKMQSDKGSIPDRFSAQQFSDYHSELNMSSLELGDSALYFCASSLRTVNYGYTFGSGTRLTVV.

In its sample, this clone was seen a few times. This same CDR3 is encoded by further DNA sequences in the sample. This CDR3 reads CASGGNYGYTF. The CDR3 DNA sequence: TGTGCCAGCGGAGGTAACTATGGCTACACCTTC. The genes are TRBV2 and TRBJ1-2, with D uncertain. V dropped 8 bases and J dropped 1 base, with 5 bases sitting between them. This CDR3 has 11 residues. The V gene's germline CDR1 is SNHLY and CDR2 FYNNEI.

The V gene is TRBV10-3, the J gene TRBJ2-5, with D perhaps matching TRBD1 (6 bases). With 0 bases removed from V and 1 base from J, the gap between germline ends came to 12 bases. CDR3 length: 16 residues. Per germline, CDR1 ENHRY and CDR2 SYGVKD. As DNA, the CDR3 is TGTGCCATCAGTGAGTCATGGGAAGGGGGCCAAGAGACCCAGTACTTC. Translating gives CAISESWEGGQETQYF.

The chain employs TRBV10-3 and TRBJ2-7, with 10 positions matching TRBD1. CDR1 and CDR2 (germline): ENHRY, SYGVKD. Trimming cost V 4 bases and J 1 base; bases outside gene matches: 4. The CDR3 runs 15 residues. CDR3 in DNA: TGTGCCATCAGTGGGACAGGGGGTAGTTCCTACGAGCAGTACTTC. Protein sequence: CAISGTGGSSYEQYF.

V and J are TRBV29-1 and TRBJ2-3; no definite D call. The CDR3 runs 11 residues. Deletions cut 2 bases from V and 5 bases from J, with 5 bases between. In germline, CDR1 is SQVTM, CDR2 ANQGSEA. The DNA for the CDR3 is TGCAGCGTTGAAAGAAAAGATACGCAGTATTTT. Amino acids: CSVERKDTQYF.

The genes are TRBV5-1 and TRBJ1-1, with a tentative D call TRBD1 (5 bases). This CDR3 has 16 amino acids. CDR1 and CDR2 (germline): SGHRS, YFSETQ. The V end lost 2 bases, the J end lost 4 bases, and 18 bases lay between the germline ends. The CDR3 bases are TGCGCCAGCAGCTTTTCCCCCGGGGGACCAGGCACTGAAGCTTTCTTT. Protein: CASSFSPGGPGTEAFF. The complete variable domain, with remaining parts taken from reference TRBV5-1 and TRBJ1-1, reads KAGVTQTPRYLIKTRGQQVTLSCSPISGHRSVSWYQQTPGQGLQFLFEYFSETQRNKGNFPGRFSGRQFSNSRSEMNVSTLELGDSALYLCASSFSPGGPGTEAFFGQGTRLTVV.

The chain links TRBV7-9 to TRBJ2-7, with 9 bases aligning to TRBD2. Germline V CDR1 and CDR2: SEHNR, FQNEAQ (reference sequence). CDR3 length equals 16 residues. V shed 0 bases, J shed 5 bases, and the junction held 8 bases outside the gene matches. CDR3 region: CASSLAGSGSSHEQYF. CDR3 DNA sequence: TGTGCCAGCAGCTTAGCGGGTAGCGGGAGTTCCCACGAGCAGTACTTC.

This sequence joins TRBV2 and TRBJ2-3; a possible D gene is TRBD1 (6 bases). The CDR3 contains 16 residues. The V and J ends lost 4 bases and 1 base respectively, with 15 bases between them. From germline, CDR1 is SNHLY and CDR2 FYNNEI. In nucleotides, the CDR3 is TGTGCCAGCAGTGTGGAACAGGGACCCCGCACAGATACGCAGTATTTT. Protein product: CASSVEQGPRTDTQYF.

This clone turned up a few times. The chain has TRBV7-9 and TRBJ1-2; D is unclear. Germline V gene lookup returns CDR1 SEHNR and CDR2 FQNEAQ (reference sequence). The CDR3 is 13 amino acids. Trimming pared 5 bases from V and 6 bases from J, leaving 13 bases between. CDR3 DNA: TGTGCCAGCAGCCCGACATATGCTGATGGCTACACCTTC. The encoded protein is CASSPTYADGYTF.

This CDR3 reads CASSLAVAGGQETQYF. DNA of the CDR3: TGTGCCAGCAGCTTGGCGGTAGCGGGGGGTCAAGAGACCCAGTACTTC. The genes are TRBV5-4 and TRBJ2-5; 10 bases fit TRBD2. The CDR3 spans 16 residues. Germline CDR1 reads SGHNT; CDR2 reads YYREEE (reference sequence). J gave up 2 bases and V 0 bases, and 4 bases lay outside the gene matches.

The V gene is TRBV5-1, the J gene TRBJ1-1; unclear D gene. Germline values: CDR1 SGHRS, CDR2 YFSETQ. Trimming pared 0 bases from V and 4 bases from J, leaving 13 bases between. The length of the CDR3 is 15 residues. DNA for the CDR3: TGCGCCAGCAGCTTGGGCGGGCGGGGTGGCACTGAAGCTTTCTTT. Its protein is CASSLGGRGGTEAFF. Looking up the rest from reference TRBV5-1 and TRBJ1-1 gives the full variable domain: KAGVTQTPRYLIKTRGQQVTLSCSPISGHRSVSWYQQTPGQGLQFLFEYFSETQRNKGNFPGRFSGRQFSNSRSEMNVSTLELGDSALYLCASSLGGRGGTEAFFGQGTRLTVV.

This rearrangement joins TRBV30 to TRBJ2-4, with a weak D call TRBD1 (5 bases). This CDR3 has 12 residues. Trimming stripped 0 bases from V and 9 bases from J, with 9 bases between. CDR1 GTSNPN and CDR2 SVGIG come from the germline V gene (reference sequence). The CDR3 DNA sequence: TGTGCCTGGAGTGTAGACAGAGGCATTCAGTACTTC. It translates to CAWSVDRGIQYF.

The V and J genes are TRBV6-1 and TRBJ1-5; no reliable D call. This CDR3 is 14 amino acids long. The V end lost 0 bases, the J end lost 3 bases, and 6 bases lay between the germline ends. The V gene's germline CDR1 is MNHNS and CDR2 SASEGT. The CDR3 coding sequence is TGTGCCAGCAGTGAAGCAGACCCCAATCAGCCCCAGCATTTT. Encoded protein: CASSEADPNQPQHF.

This chain uses TRBV5-1 with TRBJ2-7; D possibly matches TRBD1 or TRBD2 (7 bases each). Germline CDR1 and CDR2: SGHRS and YFSETQ. The CDR3 length is 12 residues. The ends were cut back, 5 bases at V and 5 bases at J, with 11 bases in the middle. Here the CDR3 reads CASRGGGHEQYF. CDR3 DNA: TGCGCCAGCAGGGGAGGGGGCCACGAGCAGTACTTC. The full variable domain, in which reference TRBV5-1 and TRBJ2-7 provide the parts outside the CDR3, is KAGVTQTPRYLIKTRGQQVTLSCSPISGHRSVSWYQQTPGQGLQFLFEYFSETQRNKGNFPGRFSGRQFSNSRSEMNVSTLELGDSALYLCASRGGGHEQYFGPGTRLTVT.

The chain couples TRBV5-6 to TRBJ1-2; 8 nucleotides line up with TRBD1. Unmatched junction bases numbered 6, after V lost 5 bases and J lost 3 bases. The CDR3 contains 14 residues. Germline CDR1 reads SGHDT; CDR2 reads YYEEEE. For the CDR3, the DNA is TGTGCCAGCAGACTCCAGGGGGCGGACTATGGCTACACCTTC. It specifies CASRLQGADYGYTF.